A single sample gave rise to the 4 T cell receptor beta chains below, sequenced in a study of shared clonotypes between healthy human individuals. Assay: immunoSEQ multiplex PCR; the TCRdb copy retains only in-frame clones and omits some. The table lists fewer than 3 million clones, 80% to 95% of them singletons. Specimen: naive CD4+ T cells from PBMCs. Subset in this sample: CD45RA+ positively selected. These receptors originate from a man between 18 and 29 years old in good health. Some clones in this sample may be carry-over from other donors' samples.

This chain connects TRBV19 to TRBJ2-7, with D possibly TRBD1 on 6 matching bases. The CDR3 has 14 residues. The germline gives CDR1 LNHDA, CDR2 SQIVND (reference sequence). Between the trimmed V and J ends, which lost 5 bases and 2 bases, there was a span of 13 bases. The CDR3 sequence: CASSSWGPAYEQYF. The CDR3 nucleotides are TGTGCCAGTAGTTCGTGGGGGCCAGCCTACGAGCAGTACTTC.

As DNA, the CDR3 is TGTGCCAGCACCGGACCCGGGCTCCTCTGGGAGCAGTACTTC. This sequence encodes CASTGPGLLWEQYF. This chain links TRBV6-1 with TRBJ2-7; unclear D gene. Germline assignment: CDR1 MNHNS and CDR2 SASEGT. V was cut by 7 bases and J by 7 bases, with 20 bases left in between. The CDR3 contains 14 residues.

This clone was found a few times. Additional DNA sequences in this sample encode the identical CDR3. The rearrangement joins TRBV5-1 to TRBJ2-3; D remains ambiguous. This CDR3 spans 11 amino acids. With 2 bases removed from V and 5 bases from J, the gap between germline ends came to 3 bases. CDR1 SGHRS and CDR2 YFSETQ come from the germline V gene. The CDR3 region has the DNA TGCGCCAGCAGCTTAGGAGATACGCAGTATTTT. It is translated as CASSLGDTQYF.

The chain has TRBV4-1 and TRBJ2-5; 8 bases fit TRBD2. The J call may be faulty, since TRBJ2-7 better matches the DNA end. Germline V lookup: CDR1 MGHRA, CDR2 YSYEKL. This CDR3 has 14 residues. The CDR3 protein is CASSPGLERSEQYF. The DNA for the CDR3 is TGCGCCAGCAGCCCGGGACTAGAACGGTCCGAGCAGTACTTC.